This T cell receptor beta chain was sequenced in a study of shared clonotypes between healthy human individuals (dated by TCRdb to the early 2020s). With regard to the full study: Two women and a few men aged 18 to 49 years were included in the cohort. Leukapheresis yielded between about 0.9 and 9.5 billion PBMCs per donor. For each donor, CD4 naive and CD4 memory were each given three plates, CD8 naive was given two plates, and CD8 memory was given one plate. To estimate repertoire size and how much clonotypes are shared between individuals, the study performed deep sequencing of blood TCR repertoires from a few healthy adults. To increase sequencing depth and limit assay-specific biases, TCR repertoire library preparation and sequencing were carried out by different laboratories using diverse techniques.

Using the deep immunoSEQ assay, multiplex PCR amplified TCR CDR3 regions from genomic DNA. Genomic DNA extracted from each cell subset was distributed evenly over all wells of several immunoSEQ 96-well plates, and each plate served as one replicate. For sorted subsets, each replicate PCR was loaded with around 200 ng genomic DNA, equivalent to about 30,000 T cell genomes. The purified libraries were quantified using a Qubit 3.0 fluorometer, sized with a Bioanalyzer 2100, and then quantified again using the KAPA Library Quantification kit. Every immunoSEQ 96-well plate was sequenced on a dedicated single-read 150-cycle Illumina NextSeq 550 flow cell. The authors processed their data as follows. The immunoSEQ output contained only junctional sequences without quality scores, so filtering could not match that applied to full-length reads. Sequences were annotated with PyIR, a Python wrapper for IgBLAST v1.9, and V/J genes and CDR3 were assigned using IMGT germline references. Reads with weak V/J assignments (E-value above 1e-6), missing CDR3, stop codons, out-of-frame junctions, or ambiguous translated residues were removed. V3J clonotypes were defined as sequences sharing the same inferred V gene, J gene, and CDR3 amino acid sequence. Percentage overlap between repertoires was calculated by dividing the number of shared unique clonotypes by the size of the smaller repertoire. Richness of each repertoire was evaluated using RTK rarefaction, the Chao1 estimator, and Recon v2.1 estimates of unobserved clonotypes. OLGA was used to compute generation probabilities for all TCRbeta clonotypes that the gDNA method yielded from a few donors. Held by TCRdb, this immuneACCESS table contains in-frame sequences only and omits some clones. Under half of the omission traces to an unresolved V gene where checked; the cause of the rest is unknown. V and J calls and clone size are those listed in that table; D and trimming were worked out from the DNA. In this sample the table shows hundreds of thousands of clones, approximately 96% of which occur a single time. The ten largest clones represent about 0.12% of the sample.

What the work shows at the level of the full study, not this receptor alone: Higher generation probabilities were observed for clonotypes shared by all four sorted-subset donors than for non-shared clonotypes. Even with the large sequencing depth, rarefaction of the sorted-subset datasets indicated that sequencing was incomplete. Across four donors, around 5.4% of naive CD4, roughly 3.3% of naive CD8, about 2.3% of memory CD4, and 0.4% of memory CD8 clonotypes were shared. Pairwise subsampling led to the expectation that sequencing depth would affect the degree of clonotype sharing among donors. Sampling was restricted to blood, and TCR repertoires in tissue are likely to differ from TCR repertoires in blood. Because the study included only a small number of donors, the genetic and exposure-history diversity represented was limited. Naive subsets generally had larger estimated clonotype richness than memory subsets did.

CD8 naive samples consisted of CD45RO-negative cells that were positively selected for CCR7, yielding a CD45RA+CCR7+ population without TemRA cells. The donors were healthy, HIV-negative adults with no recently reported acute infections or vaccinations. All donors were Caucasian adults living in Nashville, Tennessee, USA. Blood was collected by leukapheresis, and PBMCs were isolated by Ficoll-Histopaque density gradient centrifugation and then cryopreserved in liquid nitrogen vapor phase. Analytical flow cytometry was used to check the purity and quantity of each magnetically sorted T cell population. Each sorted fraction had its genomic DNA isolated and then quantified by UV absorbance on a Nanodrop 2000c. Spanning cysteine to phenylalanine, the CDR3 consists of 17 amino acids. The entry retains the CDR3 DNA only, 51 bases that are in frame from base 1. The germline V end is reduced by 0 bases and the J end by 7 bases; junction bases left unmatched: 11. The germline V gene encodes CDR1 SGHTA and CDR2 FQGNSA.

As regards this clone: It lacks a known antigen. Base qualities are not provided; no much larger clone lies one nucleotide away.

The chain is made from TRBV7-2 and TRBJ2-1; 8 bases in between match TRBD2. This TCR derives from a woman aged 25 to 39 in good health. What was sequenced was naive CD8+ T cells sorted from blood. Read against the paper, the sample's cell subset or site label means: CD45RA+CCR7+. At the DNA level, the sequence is TGTGCCAGCAGCTTAGCTTTGACCAGCGGGAGTATGAATGAGCAGTTCTTC. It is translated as CASSLALTSGSMNEQFF.